This TCR beta chain was identified in a study of OX40 agonist ivuxolimab in advanced cancers. Study as a whole: Males comprised 70% to 90% of the group, whose mean age was about 61 years (range 23 to 79).

Produced via immunoSEQ multiplex PCR; TCRdb's table is partial and in-frame only. The table lists over 95,000 clones, 90% to 96% of them singletons. A note on this clone: The antigen is undetermined.

Study findings and constraints: At 0.1 to 3.0 mg/kg and by week 6, CD4+ and CD8+ T cells in the blood had expanded clonally. Expanded clones were, on average, more numerous in CD8+ T cells than in CD4+.

Germline lookup yields CDR1 LGHNA and CDR2 YNFKEQ. The CDR3 spans 15 residues. Trimming removed 1 base from V and 2 bases from J; junction bases left unmatched: 3. Source: CD4+ or CD8+ T cells sorted from blood, taken in a trial of the OX40 agonist ivuxolimab. The sequence derives from an adult with an advanced solid tumor such as melanoma, head and neck, liver or kidney cancer. The genes are TRBV4-2 and TRBJ2-5; TRBD2 aligns across 8 bases. CDR3 nucleotide sequence: TGTGCCAGCAGCCAAGCAGTAGCGGGGCAAGAGACCCAGTACTTC. It yields the protein CASSQAVAGQETQYF.